Each of the 6 T cell receptor beta chains below was sequenced from the same sample in a study of T cell responses to AZD1222 COVID-19 vaccine. Produced via immunoSEQ multiplex PCR; TCRdb's table is partial and in-frame only. The sample has 95,000 to 130,000 clones, 80% to 90% seen once. Material: peripheral blood, obtained on day 0 of MenACWY control vaccination. The receptors were sampled from an adult in good health.

This sequence joins TRBV30 and TRBJ1-2, with D hard to call. V was shortened by 2 bases and J by 2 bases, with 3 bases between the two germline ends. Germline loops: CDR1 GTSNPN, CDR2 SVGIG (reference sequence). CDR3 length: 11 amino acids. The CDR3: CAWSSNYGYTF. As DNA, the CDR3 is TGTGCCTGGAGTTCAAACTATGGCTACACCTTC.

This chain connects TRBV10-3 to TRBJ2-3, with 10 nucleotides matching TRBD2. This CDR3 has 15 amino acids. V trimming: 7 bases; J trimming: 0 bases; junction bases outside the gene matches: 4. The germline gives CDR1 ENHRY, CDR2 SYGVKD. The CDR3 region is CAIMASGGSTDTQYF. The CDR3, as DNA: TGTGCCATCATGGCTAGCGGGGGTAGCACAGATACGCAGTATTTT.

The genes are TRBV11-2 and TRBJ2-3; possible D gene TRBD2, 5 bases. The CDR3 totals 15 residues. The germline CDR1 and CDR2 sequences are SGHAT and FQNNGV. V shed 1 base and J shed 5 bases, with 13 bases lying between them. The CDR3 bases are TGTGCCAGCAGCTTAGGAGGGTGGGCCGAAGATACGCAGTATTTT. It specifies CASSLGGWAEDTQYF.

The rearrangement joins TRBV4-2 to TRBJ1-1; 7 nucleotides match TRBD1. The trim removed 4 bases at V and 0 bases at J, leaving 5 bases unmatched. The CDR3 runs 15 residues. Germline V gene sequence: CDR1 LGHNA, CDR2 YNFKEQ. The CDR3 DNA is TGTGCCAGCAGCCTGTCGGGACAGATGAACACTGAAGCTTTCTTT. This sequence encodes CASSLSGQMNTEAFF.

The CDR3 DNA sequence: TGTGCCAGCACCTCACAGGGGGCGACCGGGGAGCTGTTTTTT. Amino acids: CASTSQGATGELFF. V usage is TRBV6-5 and J usage is TRBJ2-2; 9 bases are a match to TRBD1. V was pared by 7 bases and J by 5 bases, with 5 bases of the junction left unmatched. This CDR3 spans 14 amino acids. The V gene's germline CDR1 is MNHEY and CDR2 SVGAGI.

The chain carries TRBV27 and TRBJ1-1, with 7 bases matching TRBD1. Germline V gives CDR1 MNHEY, CDR2 SMNVEV (reference sequence). J was trimmed by 5 bases and V by 6 bases; bases with no gene match: 15. The CDR3 is made up of 16 amino acids. CDR3 nucleotide sequence: TGTGCCAGCAGCCCGTCACAGGGGAGAGGGGGAACTGAAGCTTTCTTT. This translates into CASSPSQGRGGTEAFF.